The rows below give T cell receptor beta chains drawn from one sample of a study of shared T cell receptors in the human thymus. Some clones are missing from TCRdb's copy, which holds only in-frame ones; the method was immunoSEQ multiplex PCR. Of approximately 490,000 clones detected, approximately 80% appear once; the ten largest clones hold more than 0.01%. The same sample was also used in a study of human thymus T cells.

Sequencing input: thymocytes. Receptors were obtained from a boy in the first two years of life with a congenital heart defect. Each CDR3 is given with its conserved first and last residue. Size is stated for part of the rows, as once, few or many counts, or as a class when the clone is expanded.

clone_size j_call v_call cdr3_aa
NA TRBJ2-7 TRBV7-8 CASSFGIGRGGYEQYF
NA TRBJ2-7 TRBV28 CASRPPGQAYKQYF
NA TRBJ2-1 TRBV2 CASSSGLAGSNEQFF
NA TRBJ2-3 TRBV7-9 CASTFPSHRTDTQYF
NA TRBJ2-2 TRBV28 CLASGSTTGELFF
NA TRBJ2-1 TRBV10-1 CASSDPMGPLNEQFF
NA TRBJ2-1 TRBV7-2 CASSTLPGWGRTYNEQFF
NA TRBJ1-5 TRBV5-5 CASSLTGGGQPQHF
NA TRBJ2-7 TRBV5-1 CASSAGRQYEQYF
NA TRBJ1-2 TRBV4-3 CASSHHVTGEPRLNYGYTF
NA TRBJ2-5 TRBV5-1 CASSLLPPLGYVRETQYF
NA TRBJ1-4 TRBV27 CASSFVAGGGEKLFF
once TRBJ2-2 TRBV11-2 CASSPTRRGRTANTGELFF
NA TRBJ1-1 TRBV28 CASSHLMANRGLNTEAFF
NA TRBJ1-5 TRBV19 CASLGQGMASNQPQHF
NA TRBJ2-2 TRBV27 CASSPRTSGIGGELFF
once TRBJ2-1 TRBV2 CASTQGARDYNEQFF
NA TRBJ1-2 TRBV4-2 CASSQDPQGGYTF
NA TRBJ2-3 TRBV29-1 CSAPPGGQGASPDQDTQYF
NA TRBJ2-7 TRBV27 CASSCLETSGRLSEQYF
once TRBJ2-5 TRBV2 CASREAGGAGGETQYF
NA TRBJ2-7 TRBV27 CASSSKPTSHSYEQYF